The clone carrying this TCR beta chain has a count of ten or more. The antigen remains unidentified. V was pared by 1 base and J by 0 bases, with 10 bases between. Germline lookup yields CDR1 MGHRA and CDR2 YSYEKL. The CDR3 has 16 amino acids. As the method for making TCR beta libraries, quantitative 5'-RACE with molecular barcodes was used. TCRdb reprocessed the 5' RACE reads via MiXCR and lists one record per CDR3 protein. The sample holds approximately 130,000 distinct CDR3 sequences, approximately 9.7% seen once. These data are taken from a study of CD8 T cells in ankylosing spondylitis. Study-level points and caveats: A motif in TCR beta, a set of eight or nine highly homologous variants, appeared characteristic of ankylosing spondylitis blood. Certain motif variants had earlier been reported in reactive arthritis synovial fluid and blood. Within matched ankylosing spondylitis synovial fluid, disease-linked clones were reportedly significantly enriched.

The sequenced sample was blood, either unsorted or a sorted T cell fraction (not recorded which). This receptor was identified in a male donor with ankylosing spondylitis or in good health (not recorded which). This chain joins TRBV4-1 and TRBJ2-1; D gene unclear. The CDR3 protein is CASSQVFQSSYNEQFF. CDR3 sequence (DNA): TGCGCCAGCAGCCAAGTGTTCCAGAGCTCCTACAATGAGCAGTTCTTC.